A selection of T cell receptor beta chains follows, all from one sample in a study of blood T cell repertoires in COVID-19. The method was immunoSEQ multiplex PCR; TCRdb's version includes in-frame clones alone and lacks a portion of them. The data hold under 300,000 clones, with roughly 88% observed a single time. The source material was PBMCs or T cells enriched from blood (not recorded which). The receptors shown here come from a woman in her 30s who had recovered from COVID-19. Both conserved end residues are part of each CDR3. Each record gives: D gene, V gene, J gene, CDR3 protein, CDR3 DNA. D genes are given only for firm matches.

D gene: TRBD1; V gene: TRBV7-3; J gene: TRBJ1-6; CDR3 protein: CASSLGPQGAGNSPLHF; CDR3 DNA: TGTGCCAGCAGCTTAGGACCCCAGGGGGCGGGTAATTCACCCCTCCACTTT
D gene: -; V gene: TRBV4-1; J gene: TRBJ1-2; CDR3 protein: CASSQGQKDYYGYTF; CDR3 DNA: TGCGCCAGCAGCCAAGGGCAGAAGGACTACTATGGCTACACCTTC
D gene: TRBD2; V gene: TRBV5-5; J gene: TRBJ2-1; CDR3 protein: CASSLVAGAPNEQFF; CDR3 DNA: TGTGCCAGCAGCTTGGTAGCGGGAGCCCCCAATGAGCAGTTCTTC
D gene: -; V gene: TRBV27; J gene: TRBJ2-2; CDR3 protein: CASSLTRVRELFF; CDR3 DNA: TGTGCCAGCAGTTTGACCAGGGTTCGGGAGCTGTTTTTT
D gene: -; V gene: TRBV30; J gene: TRBJ2-7; CDR3 protein: CAWRASGAYEQYF; CDR3 DNA: TGTGCCTGGAGGGCCTCAGGGGCCTACGAGCAGTACTTC
D gene: TRBD1; V gene: TRBV7-2; J gene: TRBJ2-7; CDR3 protein: CASSLAWDRGSYEQYF; CDR3 DNA: TGTGCCAGCAGCTTAGCCTGGGACAGGGGATCCTACGAGCAGTACTTC
D gene: -; V gene: TRBV9; J gene: TRBJ1-2; CDR3 protein: CASSPSSGLGGYTF; CDR3 DNA: TGTGCCAGCAGCCCCTCCTCAGGGTTGGGCGGCTACACCTTC
D gene: TRBD1; V gene: TRBV27; J gene: TRBJ1-5; CDR3 protein: CASRKRGQSNQPQHF; CDR3 DNA: TGTGCCAGCAGGAAGAGGGGGCAAAGCAATCAGCCCCAGCATTTT
D gene: -; V gene: TRBV10-2; J gene: TRBJ1-5; CDR3 protein: CASNSDSLNQPQHF; CDR3 DNA: TGCGCCAGCAACTCGGACAGCCTCAATCAGCCCCAGCATTTT
D gene: -; V gene: TRBV27; J gene: TRBJ2-1; CDR3 protein: CASSSDGILYNEQFF; CDR3 DNA: TGTGCCAGCTCCTCTGACGGGATACTCTACAATGAGCAGTTCTTC